Ten or more counts support the clone carrying this TCR beta chain. V was cut by 0 bases and J by 4 bases, with 7 bases left in between. Per the germline V gene, CDR1 is MNHNY and CDR2 is SVGAGI (reference sequence). This CDR3 contains 13 residues. The source material, RNA transcripts, was used to amplify TCR beta CDR3 regions. Initially, a first-round RT-PCR of the TCR CDR3 employed the HTBI primer set. TCRdb called the multiplex PCR reads again in MiXCR, with one record for every CDR3 protein. The sample shows a few hundred thousand distinct CDR3 sequences, about 15% of them seen only once. The sample is drawn from a study of T cells in Graves' hyperthyroidism and ophthalmopathy.

The rearrangement uses TRBV6-6 and TRBJ2-7; D remains unclear. The sequence derives from a young woman with Graves' hyperthyroidism. Material for sequencing was blood. The CDR3 protein is CASSYSDGYEQYF. The CDR3, as DNA: TGTGCCAGCAGTTACTCCGATGGGTACGAGCAGTACTTC.